This TCR beta chain was captured in a study of T cell responses to AZD1222 COVID-19 vaccine. The study's findings and limits: At study baseline, merely six AZD1222 recipients were seropositive.

As for this clone: What it binds is not known.

The data were produced by immunoSEQ multiplex PCR, yet TCRdb's version contains in-frame clones alone and is incomplete. The data hold 95,000 to 100,000 clones, with approximately 90% observed a single time. This CDR3 has 15 residues. Germline loops: CDR1 MNHEY, CDR2 SVGAGI. J gave up 3 bases and V 6 bases, and 4 bases lay outside the gene matches. V is TRBV6-5 and J is TRBJ2-3; 12 bases are shared with TRBD2. The sample was peripheral blood, taken on day 0 of AZD1222 vaccination. The TCR comes from an adult in good health. CDR3 sequence: CASSRGLAGTDTQYF. The CDR3 bases are TGTGCCAGCAGCCGAGGACTAGCGGGGACAGATACGCAGTATTTT.